This TCR beta chain derives from a study of T cell responses to AZD1222 COVID-19 vaccine. Study-level findings and limits: A mostly white British donor set with more females was recruited, and clonal diversity was possibly underestimated. The breadth and depth of Spike-specific TCRs increased once two AZD1222 doses had been given. The number of AZD1222 recipients seropositive at baseline was only six.

TCRdb keeps only in-frame clones here, not all; method: immunoSEQ multiplex PCR. The profile shows under 200,000 clones, roughly 94% of them singletons. Regarding this clone: Its antigen remains unidentified.

Sequencing used peripheral blood, obtained on day 0 of AZD1222 vaccination. The sequence was obtained from an adult in good health.

The CDR3 DNA follows: TGTGCCAGCAGAGAGGGGTTCAATGAGCAGTTCTTC. Protein sequence: CASREGFNEQFF. The chain is built from TRBV6-5 and TRBJ2-1; D tentatively reads TRBD1 or TRBD2 (5 bases each). Trimming stripped 6 bases from V and 6 bases from J, with 9 bases between. The germline V gene has CDR1 MNHEY and CDR2 SVGAGI. The CDR3 length is 12 residues.